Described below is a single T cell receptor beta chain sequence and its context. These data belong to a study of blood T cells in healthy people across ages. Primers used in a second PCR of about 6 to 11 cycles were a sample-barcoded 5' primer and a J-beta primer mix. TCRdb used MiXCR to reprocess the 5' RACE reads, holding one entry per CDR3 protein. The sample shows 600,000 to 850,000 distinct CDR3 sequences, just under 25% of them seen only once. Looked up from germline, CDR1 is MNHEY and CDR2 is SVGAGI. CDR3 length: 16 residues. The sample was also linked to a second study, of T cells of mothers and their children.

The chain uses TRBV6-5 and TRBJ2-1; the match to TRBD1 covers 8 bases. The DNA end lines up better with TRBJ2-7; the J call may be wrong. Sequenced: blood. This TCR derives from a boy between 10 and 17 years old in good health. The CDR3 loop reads CASSYTLGQGSYEQYF. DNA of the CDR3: TGTGCCAGCAGTTACACCCTAGGACAGGGTTCCTACGAGCAGTACTTC.